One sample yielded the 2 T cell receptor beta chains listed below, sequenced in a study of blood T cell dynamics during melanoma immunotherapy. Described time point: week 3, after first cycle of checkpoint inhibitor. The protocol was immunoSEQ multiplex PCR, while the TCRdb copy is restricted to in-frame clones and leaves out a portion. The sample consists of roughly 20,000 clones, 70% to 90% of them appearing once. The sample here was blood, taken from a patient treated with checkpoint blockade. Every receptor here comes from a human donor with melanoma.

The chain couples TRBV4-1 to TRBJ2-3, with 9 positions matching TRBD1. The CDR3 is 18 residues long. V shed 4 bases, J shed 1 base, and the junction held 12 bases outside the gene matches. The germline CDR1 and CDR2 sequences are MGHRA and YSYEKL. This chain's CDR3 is CASSLQHSQGAGTDTQYF. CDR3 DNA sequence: TGCGCCAGCAGCCTCCAGCACTCACAGGGGGCTGGCACAGATACGCAGTATTTT.

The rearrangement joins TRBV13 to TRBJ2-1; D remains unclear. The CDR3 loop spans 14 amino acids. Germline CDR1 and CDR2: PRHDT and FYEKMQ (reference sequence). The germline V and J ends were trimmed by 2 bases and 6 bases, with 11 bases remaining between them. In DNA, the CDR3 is TGTGCCAGCAGCTTACCCACCTATTCCAATGAGCAGTTCTTC. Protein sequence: CASSLPTYSNEQFF.